Below, one TCR beta chain is given with its context. The protocol was immunoSEQ multiplex PCR, while the TCRdb copy is restricted to in-frame clones and leaves out a portion. The table has 120,000 or so clones, 88% seen once. This specimen belongs to a study of control samples from healthy donors and cancer patients. The CDR3 runs to 15 residues. Germline values: CDR1 SEHNR, CDR2 FQNEAQ (reference sequence). V gave up 3 bases and J gave up 3 bases, with 14 bases separating them. This clonotype was sampled from a woman in her sixties with lung cancer. V and J are TRBV7-9 and TRBJ2-5, with D perhaps matching TRBD2 (6 bases). The sample consisted of PBMCs. CDR3 sequence: CASSLGLDIKETQYF. The CDR3 bases are TGTGCCAGCAGCTTGGGACTGGACATCAAAGAGACCCAGTACTTC.